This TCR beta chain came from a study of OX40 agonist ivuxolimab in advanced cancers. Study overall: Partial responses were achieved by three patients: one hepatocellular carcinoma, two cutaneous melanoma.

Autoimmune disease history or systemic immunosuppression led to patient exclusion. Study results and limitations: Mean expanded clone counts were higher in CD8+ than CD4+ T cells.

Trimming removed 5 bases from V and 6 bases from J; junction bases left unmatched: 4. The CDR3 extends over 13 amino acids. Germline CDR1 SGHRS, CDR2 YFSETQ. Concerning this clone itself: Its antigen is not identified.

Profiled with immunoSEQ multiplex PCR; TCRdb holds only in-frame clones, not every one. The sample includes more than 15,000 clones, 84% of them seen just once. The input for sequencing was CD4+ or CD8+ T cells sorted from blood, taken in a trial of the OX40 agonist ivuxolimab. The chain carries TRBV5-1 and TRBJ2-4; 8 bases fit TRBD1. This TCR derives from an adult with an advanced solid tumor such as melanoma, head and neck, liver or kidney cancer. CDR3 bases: TGCGCCAGCAGTCCCGGACAGGGAAACATTCAGTACTTC. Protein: CASSPGQGNIQYF.